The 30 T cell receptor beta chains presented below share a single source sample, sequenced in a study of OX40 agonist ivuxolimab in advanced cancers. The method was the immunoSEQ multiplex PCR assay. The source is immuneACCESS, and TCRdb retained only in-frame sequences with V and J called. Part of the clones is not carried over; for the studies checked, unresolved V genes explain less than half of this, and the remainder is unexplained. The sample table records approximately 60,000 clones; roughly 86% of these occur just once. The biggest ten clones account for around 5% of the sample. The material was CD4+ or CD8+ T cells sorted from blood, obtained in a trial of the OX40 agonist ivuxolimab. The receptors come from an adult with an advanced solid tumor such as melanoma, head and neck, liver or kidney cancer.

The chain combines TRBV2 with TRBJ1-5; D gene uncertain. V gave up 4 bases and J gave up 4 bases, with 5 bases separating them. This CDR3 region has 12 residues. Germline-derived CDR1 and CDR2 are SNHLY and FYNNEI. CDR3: CASSGDNQPQHF. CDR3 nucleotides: TGTGCCAGCAGTGGGGATAATCAGCCCCAGCATTTT.

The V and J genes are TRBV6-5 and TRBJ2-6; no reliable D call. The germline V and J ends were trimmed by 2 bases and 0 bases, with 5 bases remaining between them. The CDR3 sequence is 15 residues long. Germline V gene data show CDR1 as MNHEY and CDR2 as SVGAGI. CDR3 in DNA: TGTGCCAGCAGTTACGGCATCTCTGGGGCCAACGTCCTGACTTTC. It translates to CASSYGISGANVLTF.

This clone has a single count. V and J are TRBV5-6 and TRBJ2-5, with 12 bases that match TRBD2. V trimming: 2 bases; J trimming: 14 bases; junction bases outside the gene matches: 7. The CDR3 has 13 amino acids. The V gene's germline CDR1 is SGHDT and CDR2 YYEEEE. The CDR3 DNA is TGTGCCAGCAGCTTCACTAGCGGGGGGTCTCAATACTTC. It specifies CASSFTSGGSQYF.

CDR3 coding DNA: TGTGCCAGCAGTTCGAGGCTCTTCGGCGAGCAGTACTTC. This sequence encodes CASSSRLFGEQYF. The chain has TRBV6-5 and TRBJ2-7; no clear D gene. CDR3 length: 13 amino acids. Germline V gene sequence: CDR1 MNHEY, CDR2 SVGAGI. V lost 4 bases, J lost 6 bases, and 13 bases lay in between.

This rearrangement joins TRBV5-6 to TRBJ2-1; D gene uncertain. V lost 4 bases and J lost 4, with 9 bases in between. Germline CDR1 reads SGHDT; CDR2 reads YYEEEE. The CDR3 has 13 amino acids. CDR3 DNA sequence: TGTGCCAGCAGCCTCCCCTCGTACAATGAGCAGTTCTTC. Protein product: CASSLPSYNEQFF.

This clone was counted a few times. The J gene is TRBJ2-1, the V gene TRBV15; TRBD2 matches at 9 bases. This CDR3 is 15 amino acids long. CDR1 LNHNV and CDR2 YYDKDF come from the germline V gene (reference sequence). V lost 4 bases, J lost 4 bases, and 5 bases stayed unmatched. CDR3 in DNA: TGTGCCACCAGCAAAGCGGGAGGTTTGTACAATGAGCAGTTCTTC. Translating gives CATSKAGGLYNEQFF.

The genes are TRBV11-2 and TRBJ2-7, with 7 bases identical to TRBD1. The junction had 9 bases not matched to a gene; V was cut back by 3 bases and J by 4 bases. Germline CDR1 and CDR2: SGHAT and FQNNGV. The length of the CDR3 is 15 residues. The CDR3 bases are TGTGCCAGCAGCTTGGGGCGGACAGGTTTATACGAGCAGTACTTC. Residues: CASSLGRTGLYEQYF. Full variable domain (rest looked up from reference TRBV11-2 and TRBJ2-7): EAGVAQSPRYKIIEKRQSVAFWCNPISGHATLYWYQQILGQGPKLLIQFQNNGVVDDSQLPKDRFSAERLKGVDSTLKIQPAKLEDSAVYLCASSLGRTGLYEQYFGPGTRLTVT.

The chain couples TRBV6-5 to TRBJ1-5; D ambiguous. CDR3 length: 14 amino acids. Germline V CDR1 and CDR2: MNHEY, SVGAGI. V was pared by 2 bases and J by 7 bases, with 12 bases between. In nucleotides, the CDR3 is TGTGCCAGCAGTTACGGTCAGGTTGGCCAGCCCCAGCATTTT. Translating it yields CASSYGQVGQPQHF.

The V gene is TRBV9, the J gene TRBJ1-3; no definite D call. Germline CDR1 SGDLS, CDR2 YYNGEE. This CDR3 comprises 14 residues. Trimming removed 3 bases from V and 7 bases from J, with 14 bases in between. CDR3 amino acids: CASSEGPGGNTIYF. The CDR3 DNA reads TGTGCCAGCAGCGAGGGCCCGGGAGGGAACACCATATATTTT. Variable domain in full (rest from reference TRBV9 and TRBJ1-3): DSGVTQTPKHLITATGQRVTLRCSPRSGDLSVYWYQQSLDQGLQFLIQYYNGEERAKGNILERFSAQQFPDLHSELNLSSLELGDSALYFCASSEGPGGNTIYFGEGSWLTVV.

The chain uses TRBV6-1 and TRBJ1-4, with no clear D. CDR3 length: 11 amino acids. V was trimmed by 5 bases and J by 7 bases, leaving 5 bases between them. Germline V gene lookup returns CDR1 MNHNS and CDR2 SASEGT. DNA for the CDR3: TGTGCCAGCAGTAAGGGTGAAAAACTGTTTTTT. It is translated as CASSKGEKLFF.

CDR3 sequence reads: CASSPNPTGMRETQYF. The DNA of the CDR3 is TGCGCCAGCAGCCCTAACCCCACAGGGATGAGGGAGACCCAGTACTTC. This chain uses TRBV5-1 with TRBJ2-5, with D possibly being TRBD1 (6 bases). CDR3 length equals 16 residues. V was shortened by 4 bases and J by 5 bases, with 21 bases between the two germline ends. Germline V gene lookup returns CDR1 SGHRS and CDR2 YFSETQ. Based on the CDR3 plus reference TRBV5-1 and TRBJ2-5, the full variable domain is KAGVTQTPRYLIKTRGQQVTLSCSPISGHRSVSWYQQTPGQGLQFLFEYFSETQRNKGNFPGRFSGRQFSNSRSEMNVSTLELGDSALYLCASSPNPTGMRETQYFGPGTRLLVL.

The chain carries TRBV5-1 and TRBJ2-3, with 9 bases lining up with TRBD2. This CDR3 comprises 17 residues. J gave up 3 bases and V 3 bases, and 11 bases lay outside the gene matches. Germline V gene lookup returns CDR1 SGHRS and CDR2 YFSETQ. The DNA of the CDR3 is TGCGCCAGCAGCTCCCTTTGGGCGGGAGGGAGGACAGATACGCAGTATTTT. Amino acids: CASSSLWAGGRTDTQYF. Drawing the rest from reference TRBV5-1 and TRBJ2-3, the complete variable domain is KAGVTQTPRYLIKTRGQQVTLSCSPISGHRSVSWYQQTPGQGLQFLFEYFSETQRNKGNFPGRFSGRQFSNSRSEMNVSTLELGDSALYLCASSSLWAGGRTDTQYFGPGTRLTVL.

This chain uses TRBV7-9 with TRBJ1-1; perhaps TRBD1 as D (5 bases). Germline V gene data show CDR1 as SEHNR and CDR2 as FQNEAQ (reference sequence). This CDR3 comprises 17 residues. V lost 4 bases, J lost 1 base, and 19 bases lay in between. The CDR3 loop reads CASSSLDLGEGNTEAFF. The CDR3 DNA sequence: TGTGCCAGCAGCTCACTGGACCTGGGGGAAGGGAACACTGAAGCTTTCTTT.

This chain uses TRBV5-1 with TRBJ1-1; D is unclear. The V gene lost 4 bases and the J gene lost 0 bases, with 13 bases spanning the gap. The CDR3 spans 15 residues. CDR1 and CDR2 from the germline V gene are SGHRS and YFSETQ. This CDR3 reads CASSLFGSMNTEAFF. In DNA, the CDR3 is TGCGCCAGCAGCCTTTTCGGGAGCATGAACACTGAAGCTTTCTTT.

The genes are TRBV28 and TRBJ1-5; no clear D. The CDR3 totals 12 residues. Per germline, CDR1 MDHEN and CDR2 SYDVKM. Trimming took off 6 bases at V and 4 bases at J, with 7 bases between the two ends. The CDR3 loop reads CASRTLNQPQHF. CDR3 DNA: TGTGCCAGCAGAACATTGAATCAGCCCCAGCATTTT.

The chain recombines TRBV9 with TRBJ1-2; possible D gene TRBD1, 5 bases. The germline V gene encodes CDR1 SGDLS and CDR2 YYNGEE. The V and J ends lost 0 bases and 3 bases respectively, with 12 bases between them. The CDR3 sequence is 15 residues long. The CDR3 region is CASSVANQGDYGYTF. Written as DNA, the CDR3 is TGTGCCAGCAGCGTAGCTAATCAGGGAGACTATGGCTACACCTTC. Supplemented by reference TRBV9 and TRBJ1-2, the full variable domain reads DSGVTQTPKHLITATGQRVTLRCSPRSGDLSVYWYQQSLDQGLQFLIQYYNGEERAKGNILERFSAQQFPDLHSELNLSSLELGDSALYFCASSVANQGDYGYTFGSGTRLTVV.

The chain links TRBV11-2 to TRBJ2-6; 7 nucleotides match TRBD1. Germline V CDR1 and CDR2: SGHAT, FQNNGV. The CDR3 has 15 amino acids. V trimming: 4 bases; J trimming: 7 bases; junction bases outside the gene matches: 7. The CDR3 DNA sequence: TGTGCCAGCAGCTCGAACAGGGGAAGAGCCAACGTCCTGACTTTC. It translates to CASSSNRGRANVLTF.

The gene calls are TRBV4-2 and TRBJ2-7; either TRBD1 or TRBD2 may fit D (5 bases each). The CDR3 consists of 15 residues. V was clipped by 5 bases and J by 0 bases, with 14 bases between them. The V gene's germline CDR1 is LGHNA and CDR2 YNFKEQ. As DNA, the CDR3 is TGTGCCAGCAGCTTGGGACGGTGGGACTCCTACGAGCAGTACTTC. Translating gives CASSLGRWDSYEQYF.

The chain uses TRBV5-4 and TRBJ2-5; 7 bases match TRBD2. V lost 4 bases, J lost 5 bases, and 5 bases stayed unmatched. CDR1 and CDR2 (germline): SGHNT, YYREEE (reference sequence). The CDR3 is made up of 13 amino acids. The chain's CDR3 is CASSPTSAETQYF. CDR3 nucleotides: TGTGCCAGCAGCCCTACTAGCGCGGAGACCCAGTACTTC.

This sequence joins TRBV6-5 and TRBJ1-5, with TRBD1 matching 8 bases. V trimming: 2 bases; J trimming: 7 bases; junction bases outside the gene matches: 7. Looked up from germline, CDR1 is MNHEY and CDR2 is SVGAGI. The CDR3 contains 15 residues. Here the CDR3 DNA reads TGTGCCAGCAGTTACCGGGCAGGGGGCGACCAGCCCCAGCATTTT. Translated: CASSYRAGGDQPQHF.

The CDR3 loop is CASSPDPRGEQYF. The CDR3 DNA sequence: TGTGCCAGCAGTCCCGACCCGAGGGGCGAGCAGTACTTC. The chain is built from TRBV6-5 and TRBJ2-7, with D perhaps matching TRBD1 or TRBD2 (5 bases each). Germline assignment: CDR1 MNHEY and CDR2 SVGAGI. V was cut by 5 bases and J by 6 bases, with 14 bases left in between. This CDR3 spans 13 amino acids.

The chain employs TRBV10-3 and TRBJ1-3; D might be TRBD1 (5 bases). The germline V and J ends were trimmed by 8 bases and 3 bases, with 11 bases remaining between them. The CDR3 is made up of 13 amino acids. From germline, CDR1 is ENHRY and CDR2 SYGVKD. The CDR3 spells CAIRGGVGNTIYF. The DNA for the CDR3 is TGTGCCATCCGGGGGGGTGTTGGAAACACCATATATTTT.

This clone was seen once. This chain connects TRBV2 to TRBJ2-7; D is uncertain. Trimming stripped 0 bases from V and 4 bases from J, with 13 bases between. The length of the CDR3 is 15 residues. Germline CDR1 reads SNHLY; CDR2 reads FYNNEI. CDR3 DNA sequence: TGTGCCAGCAGTGAAGCGGTTTTGGAATTTTACGAGCAGTACTTC. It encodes CASSEAVLEFYEQYF.

The CDR3 DNA follows: TGTGCCAGCTCACCGTTACAGGGGGCAAAAGAGCAGTACTTC. Translation gives CASSPLQGAKEQYF. This chain links TRBV18 with TRBJ2-7; TRBD1 matches at 9 bases. With 3 bases clipped from V and 7 bases from J, the junction kept 7 bases outside the gene matches. The germline V gene encodes CDR1 KGHSH and CDR2 LQKENI. The CDR3 loop spans 14 amino acids.

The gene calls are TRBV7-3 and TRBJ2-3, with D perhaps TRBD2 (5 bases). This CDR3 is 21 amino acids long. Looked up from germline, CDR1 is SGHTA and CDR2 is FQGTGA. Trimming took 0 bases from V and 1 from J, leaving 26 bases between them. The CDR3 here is CASSLTTGDRLGRAGTDTQYF. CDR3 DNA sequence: TGTGCCAGCAGCTTAACGACCGGAGATCGCTTAGGGAGAGCAGGCACAGATACGCAGTATTTT.

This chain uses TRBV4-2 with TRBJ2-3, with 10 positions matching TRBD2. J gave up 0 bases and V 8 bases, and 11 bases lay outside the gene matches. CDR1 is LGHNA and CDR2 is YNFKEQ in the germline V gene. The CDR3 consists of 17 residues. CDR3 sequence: CASRGASGGRSTDTQYF. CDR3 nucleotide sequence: TGTGCCAGCCGCGGGGCTAGCGGGGGTAGAAGCACAGATACGCAGTATTTT.

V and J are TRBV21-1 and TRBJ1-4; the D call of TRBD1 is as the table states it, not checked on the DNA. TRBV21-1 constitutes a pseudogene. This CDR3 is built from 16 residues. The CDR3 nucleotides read TGTGCCAGCAGCAAAGAGACGCCCAGGGTAAGGGAAAAACTGTTTTTT. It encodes CASSKETPRVREKLFF.

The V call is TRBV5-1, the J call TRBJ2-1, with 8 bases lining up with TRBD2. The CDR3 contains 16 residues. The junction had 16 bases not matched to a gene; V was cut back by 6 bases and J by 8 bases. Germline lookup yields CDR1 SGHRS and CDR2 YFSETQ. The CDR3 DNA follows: TGCGCCAGCAAAAGCGGAGCGGGAGCGGGCAGGGATGAGCAGTTCTTC. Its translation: CASKSGAGAGRDEQFF.

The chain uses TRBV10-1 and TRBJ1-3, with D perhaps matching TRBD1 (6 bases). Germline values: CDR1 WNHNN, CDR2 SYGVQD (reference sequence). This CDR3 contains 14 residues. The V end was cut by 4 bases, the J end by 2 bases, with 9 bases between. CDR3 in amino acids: CASSGGTTGNTIYF. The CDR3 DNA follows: TGCGCCAGCAGTGGAGGGACAACTGGAAACACCATATATTTT.

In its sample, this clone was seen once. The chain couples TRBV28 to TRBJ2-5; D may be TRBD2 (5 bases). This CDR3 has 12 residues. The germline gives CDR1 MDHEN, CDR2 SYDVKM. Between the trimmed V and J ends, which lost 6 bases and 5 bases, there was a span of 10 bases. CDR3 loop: CASSSTGETQYF. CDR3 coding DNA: TGTGCCAGCAGCTCAACGGGGGAGACCCAGTACTTC.